This record covers a single TCR beta chain. As yet, its antigen is unknown. Using immunoSEQ multiplex PCR, the repertoire was profiled, and TCRdb retains in-frame clones only, with some absent. The table lists 110,000 or so clones, 75% to 95% of them singletons. Germline CDR1 reads SEHNR; CDR2 reads FQNEAQ (reference sequence). Trimming cost V 4 bases and J 1 base, with 8 bases left between them. There are 14 residues in the CDR3. This sample was included in a study of T cell responses to AZD1222 COVID-19 vaccine. Overall study context: Second doses that came at about 4 or about 12 weeks were put together. The study, taken as a whole, reports: When two AZD1222 doses had been given, Spike-specific TCR breadth and depth rose. Repertoire collection took place solely once the T cell response had peaked. The donor cohort was predominantly white British with a female majority, and clonal diversity may have been underestimated.

The receptor comes from an adult in good health. The rearrangement joins TRBV7-9 to TRBJ1-5; D remains unclear. Source: peripheral blood, taken on day 0 of AZD1222 vaccination. The CDR3 nucleotides are TGTGCCAGCAGCTCAGTTGGAAGCAATCAGCCCCAGCATTTT. Encoded protein: CASSSVGSNQPQHF.